A few counts support the clone carrying this T cell receptor beta chain. The data were obtained in a study of molecular identifiers for immune sequencing clone quantification. Looked up from germline, CDR1 is MNHEY and CDR2 is SVGEGT. The V and J ends lost 4 bases and 4 bases, in that order; junction bases with no gene match: 7. The CDR3 is 16 amino acids. TCRdb itself ran the PCR reads through MiXCR, one entry per CDR3 protein. The sample has around 460,000 distinct CDR3 sequences, around a fifth seen once. What was sequenced was naive CD8+ T cells from blood, with Jurkat cell RNA spiked in. Subset described: FACS-sorted CD8+CD4-CCR7+CD45RA+ naive T cells. This sequence originates from a human donor in good health. Some libraries in this study had Jurkat cell RNA spiked in. The chain recombines TRBV6-2 or TRBV6-3 with TRBJ1-2, with 12 bases that match TRBD1. The CDR3 loop is CASSLTGTGGGYGYTF. The CDR3 DNA reads TGTGCCAGCAGTTTAACCGGGACAGGGGGCGGCTATGGCTACACCTTC.